The rows below give T cell receptor beta chains drawn from one sample of a study of neurological immune-mediated disorders. TCRdb passed the 5' RACE reads through MiXCR, listing each CDR3 protein once. The sample lists about 80,000 distinct CDR3 sequences, approximately 5.8% occurring once. Sequenced: PBMCs. The receptors derive from a woman aged 60 to 75 with multiple sclerosis. Both conserved end residues are part of each CDR3. Fields, in order: J gene, V gene, D gene, CDR3 protein. A D gene is named only where the DNA matches it firmly.

TRBJ2-7	TRBV5-1	.	CASSLPNTASSYEQYF
TRBJ2-3	TRBV12-3/TRBV12-4	.	CASRPNSTDTQYF
TRBJ2-2	TRBV6-6	.	CASSYEGANTGELFF
TRBJ1-1	TRBV7-2	TRBD1	CAGSPLPGQVNTEAFF
TRBJ1-2	TRBV6-6	.	CASTQSNYGYTF
TRBJ2-1	TRBV3-1	TRBD2	CASSQDYPRGGSYNEQFF
TRBJ1-6	TRBV5-1	TRBD1	CASSLVGTGINSPLHF
TRBJ2-3	TRBV6-1	TRBD1	CASSVQGGTDTQYF
TRBJ1-2	TRBV11-2	.	CASSLSGYGAGVFGYTF
TRBJ2-3	TRBV9	TRBD2	CASSVGASGTFTDTQYF
TRBJ1-5	TRBV20-1	TRBD1	CSAPPGGQGSNQPQHF
TRBJ2-2	TRBV27	TRBD1	CASSRQGSTGELFF